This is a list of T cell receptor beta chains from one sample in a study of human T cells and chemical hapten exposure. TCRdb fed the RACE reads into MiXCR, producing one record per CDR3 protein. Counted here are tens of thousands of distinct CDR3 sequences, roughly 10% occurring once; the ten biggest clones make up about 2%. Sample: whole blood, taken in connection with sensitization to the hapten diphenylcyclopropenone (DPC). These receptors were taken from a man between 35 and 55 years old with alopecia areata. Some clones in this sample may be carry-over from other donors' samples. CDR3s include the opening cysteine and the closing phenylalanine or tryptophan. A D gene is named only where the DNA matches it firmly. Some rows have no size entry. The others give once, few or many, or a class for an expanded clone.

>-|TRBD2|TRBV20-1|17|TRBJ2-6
CSARDGTTNSGANVLTF
TGCAGTGCTAGAGACGGGACTACCAACTCTGGGGCCAACGTCCTGACTTTC
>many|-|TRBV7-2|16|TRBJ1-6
CASSLLSRTRNSPLHF
TGTGCCAGCAGCTTATTATCCAGGACACGTAATTCACCCCTCCACTTT
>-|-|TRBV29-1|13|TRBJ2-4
CSVEGTVQGIQYF
TGCAGCGTTGAGGGGACGGTTCAAGGCATTCAGTACTTC
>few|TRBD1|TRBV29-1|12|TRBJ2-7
CSVRQGPYEQYF
TGCAGCGTCCGACAGGGTCCCTACGAGCAGTACTTC
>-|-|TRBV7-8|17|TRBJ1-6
CASSLDGSSSYNSPLHF
TGTGCCAGCAGCTTAGACGGCAGTAGCTCCTATAATTCACCCCTCCACTTT
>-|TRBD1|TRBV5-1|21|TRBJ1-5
CASSTPNPFGTGGNGNQPQHF
TGCGCCAGCAGTACCCCGAACCCGTTTGGGACAGGGGGCAATGGCAATCAGCCCCAGCATTTT
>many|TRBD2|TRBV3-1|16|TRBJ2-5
CASSHLAGGPQETQYF
TGTGCCAGCAGCCACTTAGCGGGAGGGCCCCAAGAGACCCAGTACTTC
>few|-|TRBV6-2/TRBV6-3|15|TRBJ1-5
CASRVGSPRNQPQHF
TGTGCCAGCAGAGTCGGGAGTCCCCGTAATCAGCCCCAGCATTTT
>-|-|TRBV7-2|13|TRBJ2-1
CASSLSQAGEQFF
TGTGCCAGCAGCTTAAGTCAGGCCGGGGAGCAGTTCTTC
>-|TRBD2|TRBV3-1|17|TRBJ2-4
CASSGNLADLAKNIQYF
TGTGCCAGCAGCGGTAATCTAGCGGACCTAGCCAAAAACATTCAGTACTTC
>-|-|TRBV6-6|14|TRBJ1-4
CASSYGGTNEKLFF
TGTGCCAGCAGTTACGGGGGAACTAATGAAAAACTGTTTTTT
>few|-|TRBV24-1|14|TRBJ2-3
CATSDPAATDTQYF
TGTGCCACCAGTGATCCGGCCGCCACAGATACGCAGTATTTT
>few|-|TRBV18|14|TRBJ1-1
CASSPWGSNTEAFF
TGTGCCAGCTCACCATGGGGTTCGAACACTGAAGCTTTCTTT
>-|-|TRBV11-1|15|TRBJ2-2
CASSLGSGNTGELFF
TGTGCCAGCAGCTTAGGGAGCGGGAACACCGGGGAGCTGTTTTTT
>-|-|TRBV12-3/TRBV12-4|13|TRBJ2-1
CASSLDHYNEQFF
TGTGCCAGCAGTTTGGACCACTACAATGAGCAGTTCTTC
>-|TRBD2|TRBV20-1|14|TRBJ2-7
CSAGGTSGSYEQYF
TGCAGTGCTGGAGGGACTAGCGGGAGCTACGAGCAGTACTTC
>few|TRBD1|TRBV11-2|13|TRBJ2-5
CASSRGQRETQYF
TGTGCCAGCAGCAGGGGACAGAGGGAGACCCAGTACTTC
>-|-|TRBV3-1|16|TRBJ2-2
CASSPRTRTNTGELFF
TGTGCCAGCAGCCCACGGACACGAACGAACACCGGGGAGCTGTTTTTT
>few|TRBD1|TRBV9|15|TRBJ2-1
CASSLGPDRDNEQFF
TGTGCCAGCAGCCTTGGCCCGGACAGGGACAATGAGCAGTTCTTC
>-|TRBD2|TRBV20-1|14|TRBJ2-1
CSAIASGNVNEQFF
TGCAGTGCTATAGCTAGCGGCAATGTGAATGAGCAGTTCTTC
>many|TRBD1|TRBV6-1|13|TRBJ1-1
CASSANNRGKAFF
TGTGCCAGCAGTGCCAACAACAGGGGGAAAGCTTTCTTT
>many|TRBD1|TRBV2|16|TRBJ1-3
CASSHGTGGWGNTIYF
TGTGCCAGCAGCCACGGGACAGGGGGCTGGGGAAACACCATATATTTT
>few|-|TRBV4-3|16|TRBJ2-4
CASSQDRQTARDIQYF
TGCGCCAGCAGCCAAGATCGGCAGACCGCAAGGGACATTCAGTACTTC
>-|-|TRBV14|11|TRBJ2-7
CAGSASYEQYF
TGTGCCGGCAGCGCGAGCTACGAGCAGTACTTC
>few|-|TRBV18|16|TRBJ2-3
CASSPPQRAFTDTQYF
TGTGCCAGCTCACCACCCCAGCGGGCCTTCACAGATACGCAGTATTTT
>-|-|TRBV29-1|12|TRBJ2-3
CSVVSSTDTQYF
TGCAGCGTTGTGTCCTCCACAGATACGCAGTATTTT
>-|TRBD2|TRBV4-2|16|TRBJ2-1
CASSQYSGSSRNEQFF
TGTGCCAGCAGCCAATATAGCGGGAGCTCTAGGAATGAGCAGTTCTTC
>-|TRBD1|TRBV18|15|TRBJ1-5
CASSRGTGLNQPQHF
TGTGCCAGCTCACGGGGGACAGGCCTTAATCAGCCCCAGCATTTT
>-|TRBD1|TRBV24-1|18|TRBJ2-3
CATSDNDWTGKTTDTQYF
TGTGCCACCAGTGACAACGACTGGACAGGGAAGACAACAGATACGCAGTATTTT
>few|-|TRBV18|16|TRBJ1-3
CASSLTGQSSGNTIYF
TGTGCCAGCTCACTAACAGGGCAAAGCTCTGGAAACACCATATATTTT
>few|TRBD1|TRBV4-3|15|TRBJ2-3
CASSSAPGQADTQYF
TGCGCCAGCAGCTCAGCTCCGGGACAGGCAGATACGCAGTATTTT
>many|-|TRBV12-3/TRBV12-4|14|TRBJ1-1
CASSLGVQGTEAFF
TGTGCCAGCAGTTTGGGGGTCCAGGGTACTGAAGCTTTCTTT
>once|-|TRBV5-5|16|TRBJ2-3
CASSLLPQGSTDTQYF
TGTGCCAGCAGCCTATTACCCCAGGGGAGCACAGATACGCAGTATTTT
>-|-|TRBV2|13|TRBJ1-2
CASKDSSRSGYTF
TGTGCCAGCAAGGACTCCTCCAGGAGTGGCTACACCTTC
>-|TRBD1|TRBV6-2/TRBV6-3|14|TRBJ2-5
CASSQQQGRETQYF
TGTGCCAGCAGTCAGCAACAGGGGAGAGAGACCCAGTACTTC
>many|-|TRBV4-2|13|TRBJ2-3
CASSQGKADTQYF
TGTGCCAGCAGCCAAGGGAAAGCAGATACGCAGTATTTT
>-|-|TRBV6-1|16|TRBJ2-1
CASSEARRGPRGEQFF
TGTGCCAGCAGTGAAGCTAGGAGAGGTCCCCGGGGTGAGCAGTTCTTC
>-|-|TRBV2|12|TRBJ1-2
CASKPGFYGYTF
TGTGCCAGTAAACCAGGGTTCTATGGCTACACCTTC
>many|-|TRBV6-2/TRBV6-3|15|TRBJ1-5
CASGSPVPGNQPQHF
TGTGCCAGCGGGTCCCCTGTCCCGGGCAATCAGCCCCAGCATTTT
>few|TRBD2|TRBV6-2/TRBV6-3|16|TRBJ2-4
CASSSIVSGMRNIQHF
TGTGCCAGCAGTTCTATCGTAAGCGGGATGAGAAACATTCAGCACTTC